These 18 T cell receptor beta chains were sequenced from one sample in a study of blood T cells in healthy people across ages. A second PCR of about 7 to 12 cycles used a sample-barcoded 5' primer and a J-beta primer mix. TCRdb ran MiXCR on the 5' RACE reads and lists one entry per CDR3 protein. The profile shows around 670,000 distinct CDR3 sequences, approximately 30% of them singletons. The sequenced sample was blood. Every receptor here comes from a woman aged 80 or over in good health.

This chain uses TRBV20-1 with TRBJ2-2; TRBD1 might be the D (5 bases). This CDR3 region has 15 residues. V was pared by 6 bases and J by 0 bases, with 14 bases between. Germline assignment: CDR1 DFQATT and CDR2 SNEGSKA (reference sequence). DNA of the CDR3: TGCAGTGCGCCCCGGGTAGGGGCGAACACCGGGGAGCTGTTTTTT. Amino acid sequence: CSAPRVGANTGELFF.

The V gene is TRBV27, the J gene TRBJ2-1, with a tentative D call TRBD1 (6 bases). This CDR3 spans 14 amino acids. The ends were cut back, 5 bases at V and 4 bases at J, with 12 bases in the middle. Germline loops: CDR1 MNHEY, CDR2 SMNVEV (reference sequence). The CDR3 protein is CASSRGISYNEQFF. Here the CDR3 DNA reads TGTGCCAGCAGTAGGGGGATTTCTTACAATGAGCAGTTCTTC.

This clonotype was counted ten times or more. The rearrangement joins TRBV12-3 or TRBV12-4 to TRBJ2-3, with D unresolved. V lost 8 bases to trimming and J lost 2 bases, with 17 bases between them. The CDR3 spans 15 residues. CDR3 sequence (DNA): TGTGCCAGCTCAGTTGGGTGGCTCAACACAGATACGCAGTATTTT. It translates to CASSVGWLNTDTQYF.

This clonotype was picked up many times. The chain combines TRBV5-1 with TRBJ2-3, with 10 bases lining up with TRBD1. CDR3 length: 16 amino acids. V shed 0 bases, J shed 0 bases, and the junction held 1 base outside the gene matches. Germline V CDR1 and CDR2: SGHRS, YFSETQ. CDR3 in DNA: TGCGCCAGCAGCTTGGGGGACAGGGGAAGCACAGATACGCAGTATTTT. Translation: CASSLGDRGSTDTQYF.

Note on this clonotype: A much larger clone differs from this one at a single base, so this may be a read error. This rearrangement joins TRBV7-2 to TRBJ2-5; no definite D call. Per the germline V gene, CDR1 is SGHTA and CDR2 is FQGNSA. The CDR3 spans 12 residues. V lost 4 bases, J lost 11 bases, and 14 bases lay in between. The CDR3 bases are TGTGCCAGCAGCTCTTATGCAAGTGAGCAGTACTTC. It translates to CASSSYASEQYF.

Of note for this clonotype: This clone may be a read error of a much larger clone one base away. The CDR3 bases are TGCAGTGCTAGAGAGACGGAACATTACAATGAGCAGTTCTTC. It encodes CSARETEHYNEQFF. V and J are TRBV20-1 and TRBJ2-1, with no clear D. Trimming removed 0 bases from V and 4 bases from J, with 10 bases in between. Germline loops: CDR1 DFQATT, CDR2 SNEGSKA (reference sequence). This CDR3 is built from 14 residues.

This clonotype was picked up many times. The chain is built from TRBV5-4 and TRBJ2-7, with D tentatively TRBD1 (5 bases). The CDR3 contains 13 residues. V was cut by 3 bases and J by 1 base, with 8 bases left in between. Germline V CDR1 and CDR2: SGHNT, YYREEE (reference sequence). CDR3 nucleotide sequence: TGTGCCAGCAGCTCTGCAGGGTCCTACGAGCAGTACTTC. It yields the protein CASSSAGSYEQYF. The full variable domain, its missing parts supplied by reference TRBV5-4 and TRBJ2-7, is ETGVTQSPTHLIKTRGQQVTLRCSSQSGHNTVSWYQQALGQGPQFIFQYYREEENGRGNFPPRFSGLQFPNYSSELNVNALELDDSALYLCASSSAGSYEQYFGPGTRLTVT.

This clonotype was recorded at least ten times. The rearrangement links TRBV6-1 to TRBJ2-7; D may be TRBD2 (6 bases). Germline V gives CDR1 MNHNS, CDR2 SASEGT. This CDR3 region has 13 residues. With 6 bases removed from V and 3 bases from J, the gap between germline ends came to 12 bases. This CDR3 reads CASSRGLNYEQYF. CDR3 bases: TGTGCCAGCAGCCGGGGGTTGAACTACGAGCAGTACTTC.

This clonotype occurred a few times. The chain has TRBV30 and TRBJ1-4; D might be TRBD1 (6 bases). Germline assignment: CDR1 GTSNPN and CDR2 SVGIG (reference sequence). The CDR3 consists of 14 residues. Trimming took 3 bases from V and 0 from J, leaving 8 bases between them. CDR3 DNA: TGTGCCTGGAGCGGACAGACAACTAATGAAAAACTGTTTTTT. Its translation: CAWSGQTTNEKLFF.

As regards this clonotype: This could be a read error, since a much larger clone is one nucleotide away. The chain uses TRBV6-6 and TRBJ2-7; D call uncertain. This CDR3 is 11 amino acids long. Trimming removed 3 bases from V and 9 bases from J, with 9 bases in between. Germline CDR1 MNHNY, CDR2 SVGAGI (reference sequence). The chain's CDR3 is CASSYRVGQYF. Here the CDR3 DNA reads TGTGCCAGCAGTTATCGGGTGGGGCAGTACTTC.

This clonotype was seen ten or more times. This chain links TRBV5-1 with TRBJ2-1; D not resolved. Trimming took off 4 bases at V and 7 bases at J, with 12 bases between the two ends. Germline values: CDR1 SGHRS, CDR2 YFSETQ. The CDR3 spans 13 residues. In DNA form, the CDR3 reads TGCGCCAGCAGCCCCGGCCTGGGGAATGAGCAGTTCTTC. Its translation is CASSPGLGNEQFF.

The sample holds many counts of this clonotype. The J gene is TRBJ2-7, the V gene TRBV9; 7 bases line up with TRBD1. Germline V lookup: CDR1 SGDLS, CDR2 YYNGEE. V shed 4 bases and J 3 bases; nucleotides not matched to a gene: 7. The CDR3 is made up of 14 amino acids. The CDR3 nucleotides read TGTGCCAGCAGCCCCTCGGGACAGAGCTACGAGCAGTACTTC. Its translation: CASSPSGQSYEQYF. The complete variable domain, with remaining parts taken from reference TRBV9 and TRBJ2-7, reads DSGVTQTPKHLITATGQRVTLRCSPRSGDLSVYWYQQSLDQGLQFLIQYYNGEERAKGNILERFSAQQFPDLHSELNLSSLELGDSALYFCASSPSGQSYEQYFGPGTRLTVT.

This clonotype appeared many times. This chain joins TRBV5-5 and TRBJ2-1, with 13 bases that match TRBD2. The CDR3 covers 17 residues. Germline CDR1 is SGHKS and CDR2 is YYEKEE (reference sequence). Germline trimming cut 4 bases from V and 0 bases from J; bases unmatched to any gene: 4. The CDR3 sequence: CASSQTSGGSSYNEQFF. DNA for the CDR3: TGTGCCAGCAGCCAGACTAGCGGGGGGAGCTCCTACAATGAGCAGTTCTTC.

The chain carries TRBV7-2 and TRBJ2-1; 7 bases agree with TRBD2. V lost 5 bases to trimming and J lost 0 bases; unmatched junction nucleotides: 19. The CDR3 runs to 20 residues. Per the germline V gene, CDR1 is SGHTA and CDR2 is FQGNSA. In nucleotides, the CDR3 is TGTGCCAGCAGCCGGGACCCCCTAGTTAGCGGGCGTAGCTCCTACAATGAGCAGTTCTTC. Its protein product is CASSRDPLVSGRSSYNEQFF. The entire variable domain, with the rest obtained from reference TRBV7-2 and TRBJ2-1, is as follows: GAGVSQSPSNKVTEKGKDVELRCDPISGHTALYWYRQSLGQGLEFLIYFQGNSAPDKSGLPSDRFSAERTGGSVSTLTIQRTQQEDSAVYLCASSRDPLVSGRSSYNEQFFGPGTRLTVL.

The genes are TRBV3-1 and TRBJ1-6, with D unclear. The CDR3 sequence is 15 residues long. Trimming took 2 bases from V and 8 from J, leaving 13 bases between them. CDR1 and CDR2 (germline): LGHDT, YNNKEL (reference sequence). DNA for the CDR3: TGTGCCAGCAGCCAAACGCAGGAGTTTGATTCACCCCTCCACTTT. It specifies CASSQTQEFDSPLHF.

Remarks on this clonotype: Since a much larger clone is just one base distant, this may be a read error. V usage is TRBV5-5 and J usage is TRBJ2-7, with 11 bases fitting TRBD1. The CDR3 is made up of 18 amino acids. V lost 2 bases to trimming and J lost 7 bases; unmatched junction nucleotides: 17. Germline CDR1 reads SGHKS; CDR2 reads YYEKEE (reference sequence). The CDR3 here is CASSFMGGQGAMVDEQYF. The CDR3 DNA reads as TGTGCCAGCAGCTTTATGGGAGGACAGGGGGCGATGGTGGATGAGCAGTACTTC.

This chain joins TRBV7-2 and TRBJ2-7; 7 nucleotides match TRBD2. The DNA end is more similar to TRBJ2-5, so the J call may be wrong. This CDR3 region has 16 residues. Germline CDR1 reads SGHTA; CDR2 reads FQGNSA. CDR3 sequence: CASSMGPADGGGTQYF. For the CDR3, the DNA is TGTGCCAGCAGCATGGGTCCGGCGGATGGGGGGGGGACCCAGTACTTC.

About this clonotype itself: One end of the junction fails to match germline, which may point to a read error. J is TRBJ2-3 and V is TRBV12-3 or TRBV12-4, with 10 bases that match TRBD1. CDR3 length: 14 residues. The CDR3 reads CASRTGTGADAQYF. The CDR3 bases are TGTGCCAGCAGAACCGGGACAGGGGCAGATGCGCAGTATTTT.